Presented here are 5 T cell receptor beta chains from one specimen sequenced in a study of blood T cell repertoires in COVID-19. Repertoires were generated with immunoSEQ multiplex PCR, while TCRdb's copy carries only in-frame clones and drops some. Of about 210,000 clones in the sample, 83% were seen once. The specimen sequenced was peripheral blood. The receptors come from a woman in her 40s with active or convalescent COVID-19.

The chain links TRBV11-3 to TRBJ1-5, with a possible D match to TRBD1 (6 bases). The CDR3 has 16 amino acids. The V and J ends lost 5 bases and 7 bases respectively, with 21 bases between them. Germline lookup yields CDR1 SGHNT and CDR2 YENEEA. The CDR3 nucleotides are TGTGCCAGCAGCCCAGCGACGGGGGGGCGCCGGCAGCCCCAGCATTTT. Translating gives CASSPATGGRRQPQHF.

The V call is TRBV19, the J call TRBJ2-2; 13 bases align to TRBD2. Germline-derived CDR1 and CDR2 are LNHDA and SQIVND (reference sequence). The J segment lost 4 bases and the V segment lost 8 bases, leaving 19 bases of the junction unmatched. There are 20 residues in the CDR3. In nucleotides, the CDR3 is TGTGCCAGTCACCGTGGACTAGCGGGAGTAATAGCGGGGCCCACCGGGGAGCTGTTTTTT. Translated, it gives CASHRGLAGVIAGPTGELFF.

The CDR3 region is CASHRGYSNQPQHF. Written as DNA, the CDR3 is TGTGCCAGCCATAGAGGATATAGCAATCAGCCCCAGCATTTT. This chain links TRBV6-5 with TRBJ1-5; D not resolved. There are 14 residues in the CDR3. V lost 8 bases and J 0 bases, leaving 11 bases between the germline ends. Germline CDR1 reads MNHEY; CDR2 reads SVGAGI.

The chain uses TRBV19 and TRBJ2-5; D gene ambiguous. CDR1 LNHDA and CDR2 SQIVND come from the germline V gene (reference sequence). The CDR3 length is 16 residues. V was trimmed by 1 base and J by 5 bases, leaving 17 bases between them. CDR3 nucleotide sequence: TGTGCCAGTAGTATAGCGCCGGTCCCCTCGGAGGAGACCCAGTACTTC. Its protein product is CASSIAPVPSEETQYF.

This clone appeared a few times. The chain uses TRBV24-1 and TRBJ2-1; TRBD2 matches at 12 bases. Germline V gene lookup returns CDR1 KGHDR and CDR2 SFDVKD. There are 17 residues in the CDR3. V dropped 3 bases and J dropped 6; count of bases not matched to a gene: 8. This chain's CDR3 is CATSDQGLAGSSNEQFF. The CDR3 bases are TGTGCCACCAGTGATCAAGGACTAGCGGGGTCATCCAATGAGCAGTTCTTC.